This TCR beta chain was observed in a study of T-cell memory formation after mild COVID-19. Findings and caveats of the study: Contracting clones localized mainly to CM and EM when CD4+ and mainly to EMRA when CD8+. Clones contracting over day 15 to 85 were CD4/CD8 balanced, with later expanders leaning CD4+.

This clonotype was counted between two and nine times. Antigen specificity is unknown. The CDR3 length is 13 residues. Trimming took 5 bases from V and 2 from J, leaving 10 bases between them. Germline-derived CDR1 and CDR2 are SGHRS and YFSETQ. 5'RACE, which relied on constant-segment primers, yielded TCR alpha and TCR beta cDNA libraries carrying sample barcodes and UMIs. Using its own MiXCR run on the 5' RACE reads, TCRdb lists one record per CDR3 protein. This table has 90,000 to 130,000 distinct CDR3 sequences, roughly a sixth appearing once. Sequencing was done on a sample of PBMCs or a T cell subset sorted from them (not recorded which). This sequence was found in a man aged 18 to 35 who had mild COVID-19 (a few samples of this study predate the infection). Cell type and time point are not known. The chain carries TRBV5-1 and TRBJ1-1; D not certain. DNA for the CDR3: TGCGCCAGCAGAAGGGAGACAAACACTGAAGCTTTCTTT. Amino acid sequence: CASRRETNTEAFF.